A selection of T cell receptor beta chains follows, all from one sample in a study of identical twins. TCRdb called the 5' RACE reads again in MiXCR, with one record for every CDR3 protein. The top ten hold roughly 1.8% of the sample, which has hundreds of thousands of distinct CDR3 sequences, roughly 6% seen once. The sample was naive T cells sorted from blood. The receptors derive from a man aged 18 to 29 in good health. CDR3s include the opening cysteine and the closing phenylalanine or tryptophan. The D gene is left open where the match is weak. Not every row has a clone size; where given, it reads once, few, many or a size class.

j_call: TRBJ2-5
clone_size: many
d_call: .
v_call: TRBV5-1
cdr3_nt: TGCGCCAGCAGCTTGGCCAGTATACAAGAGACCCAGTACTTC
cdr3_aa: CASSLASIQETQYF

j_call: TRBJ2-3
clone_size: .
d_call: TRBD2
v_call: TRBV27
cdr3_nt: TGTGCCAGCAGAAGGCGGACTAGCGGGAGGGAGAGTCCCACAGATACGCAGTATTTT
cdr3_aa: CASRRRTSGRESPTDTQYF

j_call: TRBJ2-5
clone_size: many
d_call: .
v_call: TRBV12-3/TRBV12-4
cdr3_nt: TGTGCCAGCAGTTTACGGGCGGAACAAGAGACCAAGTACTTC
cdr3_aa: CASSLRAEQETKYF

j_call: TRBJ2-7
clone_size: .
d_call: TRBD2
v_call: TRBV20-1
cdr3_nt: TGCAGTGCTAGTTTTAGCGGGAGTCGGGTGTACGAGCAGCACTTC
cdr3_aa: CSASFSGSRVYEQHF

j_call: TRBJ2-7
clone_size: few
d_call: TRBD2
v_call: TRBV11-3
cdr3_nt: TGTGCCAGCAGCCACCCTATTTCGACTAGCGGGAGAAGATTCGGCTTCTACGAGCAGTACTTC
cdr3_aa: CASSHPISTSGRRFGFYEQYF

j_call: TRBJ2-7
clone_size: few
d_call: .
v_call: TRBV12-3/TRBV12-4
cdr3_nt: TGTGCCAGCAGTCTATTTGGGGCCTACGAGCAGTACTTC
cdr3_aa: CASSLFGAYEQYF

j_call: TRBJ2-1
clone_size: few
d_call: TRBD1
v_call: TRBV12-3/TRBV12-4
cdr3_nt: TGTGCCAGCAGTTACGGGACAGACAATGAGCAGTTCTTC
cdr3_aa: CASSYGTDNEQFF

j_call: TRBJ2-1
clone_size: many
d_call: TRBD2
v_call: TRBV29-1
cdr3_nt: TGCAGCGTTACTAGCGGGAGGACCAACAATGAGCAGTTCTTC
cdr3_aa: CSVTSGRTNNEQFF

j_call: TRBJ2-7
clone_size: .
d_call: .
v_call: TRBV6-5
cdr3_nt: TGTGCCAGCAGTTACTCGGGTCGGGTGGAGCAGTACTTC
cdr3_aa: CASSYSGRVEQYF

j_call: TRBJ2-3
clone_size: many
d_call: .
v_call: TRBV7-2
cdr3_nt: TGTGCCAGCAGCCCCACTAGTCGTACGCAGTATTTT
cdr3_aa: CASSPTSRTQYF

j_call: TRBJ2-1
clone_size: few
d_call: TRBD1
v_call: TRBV12-3/TRBV12-4
cdr3_nt: TGTGCCAGCAGTTTGAGGGGGCGTTCCTCCTACAATGAGCAGTTCTTC
cdr3_aa: CASSLRGRSSYNEQFF

j_call: TRBJ1-5
clone_size: few
d_call: .
v_call: TRBV12-3/TRBV12-4
cdr3_nt: TGTGCCAGCAGCGCTACGGACAGTGCCAATCAGCCCCAGCATTTT
cdr3_aa: CASSATDSANQPQHF

j_call: TRBJ2-1
clone_size: many
d_call: .
v_call: TRBV5-1
cdr3_nt: TGCGCCAGCAGCTTGGAACCAGGGAGCTCCTACAATGAGCAGTTCTTC
cdr3_aa: CASSLEPGSSYNEQFF

j_call: TRBJ1-5
clone_size: many
d_call: TRBD1
v_call: TRBV12-3/TRBV12-4
cdr3_nt: TGTGCCAGCAGCCGACAGGGCTGGCAGCCCCAGCATTTT
cdr3_aa: CASSRQGWQPQHF

j_call: TRBJ1-1
clone_size: many
d_call: TRBD1
v_call: TRBV29-1
cdr3_nt: TGCAGCGTAGAAAAGGGGACAGGTGAAGCTTTCTTT
cdr3_aa: CSVEKGTGEAFF

j_call: TRBJ2-3
clone_size: .
d_call: .
v_call: TRBV5-6
cdr3_nt: TGTGCCAGCAGCTTCTTAATTATGGTGCAGGGAGCGGGCACAGATACGCAGTATTTT
cdr3_aa: CASSFLIMVQGAGTDTQYF

j_call: TRBJ2-2
clone_size: .
d_call: .
v_call: TRBV12-3/TRBV12-4
cdr3_nt: TGTGCCAGCAGTTTATCTGTTCAACTGGGGCCCGGGGAGCTGTTTTTT
cdr3_aa: CASSLSVQLGPGELFF

j_call: TRBJ2-1
clone_size: few
d_call: .
v_call: TRBV12-5
cdr3_nt: TGTGCTAGTGGTTCACGTCATGAGCAGTTCTTC
cdr3_aa: CASGSRHEQFF

j_call: TRBJ2-1
clone_size: few
d_call: TRBD1
v_call: TRBV19
cdr3_nt: TGTGCCAGTAGTCCCGGGACAGGGCGCTATGAGCAGTTCTTC
cdr3_aa: CASSPGTGRYEQFF

j_call: TRBJ2-7
clone_size: .
d_call: .
v_call: TRBV5-1
cdr3_nt: TGCGCCAGCAGCTTGGCAGGGTCTGACTACGAGCAGTACTTC
cdr3_aa: CASSLAGSDYEQYF

j_call: TRBJ2-7
clone_size: few
d_call: .
v_call: TRBV30
cdr3_nt: TGTGCCTGGAGGCCTCCGTCCTTCTACGAGCAGTACTTC
cdr3_aa: CAWRPPSFYEQYF

j_call: TRBJ1-5
clone_size: .
d_call: .
v_call: TRBV15
cdr3_nt: TGTGCCACCAGCAGGGAAGGGGCGTTGCAGCCCCAGCATTTT
cdr3_aa: CATSREGALQPQHF

j_call: TRBJ2-3
clone_size: many
d_call: .
v_call: TRBV10-3
cdr3_nt: TGTGCCATCGCGACTCTCGAACTCACAGATACGCAGTATTTT
cdr3_aa: CAIATLELTDTQYF

j_call: TRBJ2-7
clone_size: many
d_call: .
v_call: TRBV5-5
cdr3_nt: TGTGCCAGCAGCTTGAATGGACAACCCGGGAGGGGGCTCTACGAGCAGTACTTC
cdr3_aa: CASSLNGQPGRGLYEQYF

j_call: TRBJ2-3
clone_size: few
d_call: .
v_call: TRBV5-1
cdr3_nt: TGCGCCAGCAGCCGAAGGACGATTACCGATACGCAGTATTTT
cdr3_aa: CASSRRTITDTQYF

j_call: TRBJ1-1
clone_size: many
d_call: .
v_call: TRBV4-1
cdr3_nt: TGCGCCAGCAGCCAAGATCTCTGGGGTCTAGAAGCTTTCTTT
cdr3_aa: CASSQDLWGLEAFF

j_call: TRBJ2-7
clone_size: many
d_call: TRBD2
v_call: TRBV29-1
cdr3_nt: TGCAGCGTTGCGATAGCGGGAATCTACGAGCAGTACTTC
cdr3_aa: CSVAIAGIYEQYF

j_call: TRBJ2-1
clone_size: many
d_call: TRBD2
v_call: TRBV29-1
cdr3_nt: TGCAGCGTTTCTAGCGGGAGTTTAAATGAGCAGTTCTTC
cdr3_aa: CSVSSGSLNEQFF

j_call: TRBJ2-1
clone_size: .
d_call: .
v_call: TRBV7-6
cdr3_nt: TGTGCCAGCAGCTTGGGCCCGATCGCCAATGAGCAGTTCTTC
cdr3_aa: CASSLGPIANEQFF

j_call: TRBJ2-1
clone_size: few
d_call: TRBD2
v_call: TRBV7-8
cdr3_nt: TGTGCCAGCAGCTTAGAGAGGCTAGCGGCCGATGAGCAGTTCTTC
cdr3_aa: CASSLERLAADEQFF

j_call: TRBJ2-1
clone_size: many
d_call: TRBD2
v_call: TRBV6-5
cdr3_nt: TGTGCCAGCAGTTACTCGGCTAGCGGGAGGACCAGCTACAATGAGCAGTTCTTC
cdr3_aa: CASSYSASGRTSYNEQFF

j_call: TRBJ2-2
clone_size: few
d_call: TRBD2
v_call: TRBV18
cdr3_nt: TGTGCCAGCTCACCGGCAGGGAGGGACACCGGGGAGCTGTTTTTT
cdr3_aa: CASSPAGRDTGELFF

j_call: TRBJ2-5
clone_size: .
d_call: .
v_call: TRBV15
cdr3_nt: TGTGCCACCAGCAGAGATCCCTATCCAGGGTCATGGACCCAAGAGACCCAGTACTTC
cdr3_aa: CATSRDPYPGSWTQETQYF

j_call: TRBJ2-1
clone_size: .
d_call: .
v_call: TRBV11-2
cdr3_nt: TGTGCCAGCAGCTTAGATAGGGGGGAGGGCCTGTTCTTC
cdr3_aa: CASSLDRGEGLFF

j_call: TRBJ2-7
clone_size: .
d_call: TRBD1
v_call: TRBV4-3
cdr3_nt: TGCGCCAGCAGCCCTGGGGGACAGCCGAAATACGAGCAGTACTTC
cdr3_aa: CASSPGGQPKYEQYF

j_call: TRBJ1-3
clone_size: .
d_call: TRBD1
v_call: TRBV3-1
cdr3_nt: TGTGCCAGCAGCCCCTACGGGACAGATGGAAACACCATATATTTT
cdr3_aa: CASSPYGTDGNTIYF

j_call: TRBJ1-2
clone_size: .
d_call: .
v_call: TRBV5-5
cdr3_nt: TGTGCCAGCAGCTCCACCCTCCATGACAGCTATGGCTACACCTTC
cdr3_aa: CASSSTLHDSYGYTF

j_call: TRBJ2-3
clone_size: many
d_call: TRBD2
v_call: TRBV20-1
cdr3_nt: TGCAGTGCTAGAGTGGCGGAACTAGCGGGCACAGATACGCAGTATTTT
cdr3_aa: CSARVAELAGTDTQYF

j_call: TRBJ2-3
clone_size: few
d_call: .
v_call: TRBV6-1
cdr3_nt: TGTGCCAGCTCGAAGGGGAGCACAGATACGCAGTATTTT
cdr3_aa: CASSKGSTDTQYF

j_call: TRBJ2-1
clone_size: many
d_call: TRBD2
v_call: TRBV12-3/TRBV12-4
cdr3_nt: TGTGCCAGCAGCCGACTAGCCCCCTACAATGAGCAGTTCTTC
cdr3_aa: CASSRLAPYNEQFF

j_call: TRBJ2-6
clone_size: few
d_call: .
v_call: TRBV27
cdr3_nt: TGTGCCAGCACTATTTCCACTGGGGCCAACGTCCTGACTTTC
cdr3_aa: CASTISTGANVLTF

j_call: TRBJ1-5
clone_size: many
d_call: TRBD1
v_call: TRBV24-1
cdr3_nt: TGTGCCACCAGTGATGGGGACAGGGGCGCGTCTCAGCCCCAGCATTTT
cdr3_aa: CATSDGDRGASQPQHF

j_call: TRBJ2-2
clone_size: many
d_call: .
v_call: TRBV10-3
cdr3_nt: TGTGCCATCAGAAGAGCGGAGAACACCGGGGAGCTGTTTTTT
cdr3_aa: CAIRRAENTGELFF

j_call: TRBJ2-1
clone_size: few
d_call: .
v_call: TRBV15
cdr3_nt: TGTGCCACCAGCAGAGGCCCGAGCTTTGATGAGCAGTTCTTC
cdr3_aa: CATSRGPSFDEQFF

j_call: TRBJ1-2
clone_size: many
d_call: TRBD1
v_call: TRBV12-3/TRBV12-4
cdr3_nt: TGTGCCAGCAGTATTGGGACAGCGGAGTACTATGGCTACACCTTC
cdr3_aa: CASSIGTAEYYGYTF

j_call: TRBJ1-5
clone_size: few
d_call: .
v_call: TRBV6-1
cdr3_nt: TGTGCCAGCAGCATGACAGGAAACAATCAGCCCCAGCATTTT
cdr3_aa: CASSMTGNNQPQHF

j_call: TRBJ2-3
clone_size: few
d_call: .
v_call: TRBV12-3/TRBV12-4
cdr3_nt: TGTGCCAGCAGTACCAGGGATGGCACAGATACGCAGTATTTT
cdr3_aa: CASSTRDGTDTQYF

j_call: TRBJ2-3
clone_size: many
d_call: .
v_call: TRBV5-5
cdr3_nt: TGTGCCAGCAGCCCGACAGTTGCCGCAGATACGCAGTATTTT
cdr3_aa: CASSPTVAADTQYF

j_call: TRBJ1-1
clone_size: many
d_call: .
v_call: TRBV6-1
cdr3_nt: TGTGCCAGCAGGCACTTTGCGGCCGAAGCTTTCTTT
cdr3_aa: CASRHFAAEAFF